The 29 T cell receptor beta chains listed next were all sequenced from one sample in a study of T cell responses to AZD1222 COVID-19 vaccine. The protocol was immunoSEQ multiplex PCR, while the TCRdb copy is restricted to in-frame clones and leaves out a portion. The sample includes around 83,000 clones, 90% to 95% of them seen just once. The sample in question was peripheral blood, obtained on day 0 of AZD1222 vaccination. The receptors here all came from an adult in good health.

V and J are TRBV7-3 and TRBJ2-3, with TRBD1 matching over 11 bases. In germline, CDR1 is SGHTA, CDR2 FQGTGA. This CDR3 is 17 amino acids long. Losses at the gene ends were 5 bases for V and 0 bases for J; bases not matched to a gene: 7. CDR3 DNA: TGTGCCAGCAGCCTAAGGACAGGGGGCTTTAGCACAGATACGCAGTATTTT. This translates into CASSLRTGGFSTDTQYF.

The chain recombines TRBV3-1 (or the pseudogene TRBV3-2) with TRBJ2-1; 9 nucleotides align to TRBD2. The trim removed 2 bases at V and 6 bases at J, leaving 5 bases unmatched. Germline-derived CDR1 and CDR2 are LGHDT and YNNKEL (reference sequence). CDR3 length equals 15 residues. In nucleotides, the CDR3 is TGTGCCAGCAGCCAAATAGCGGGAGCCCTCAATGAGCAGTTCTTC. It specifies CASSQIAGALNEQFF.

CDR3 coding DNA: TGTGCCAGCAGTGTGCGAGCGGGTTATAACAATGAGCAGTTCTTC. Translated, it gives CASSVRAGYNNEQFF. This chain uses TRBV2 with TRBJ2-1; TRBD2 might be the D (6 bases). CDR1 SNHLY and CDR2 FYNNEI come from the germline V gene. The CDR3 contains 15 residues. V lost 4 bases, J lost 5 bases, and 15 bases lay in between. The full variable domain, completed using reference TRBV2 and TRBJ2-1, is EPEVTQTPSHQVTQMGQEVILRCVPISNHLYFYWYRQILGQKVEFLVSFYNNEISEKSEIFDDQFSVERPDGSNFTLKIRSTKLEDSAMYFCASSVRAGYNNEQFFGPGTRLTVL.

V is TRBV28 and J is TRBJ1-4; TRBD1 matches 8 bases. Trimming at V came to 5 bases and at J to 10 bases, leaving 6 bases not matched to a gene. Germline V gene lookup returns CDR1 MDHEN and CDR2 SYDVKM. The CDR3 totals 13 residues. The CDR3 sequence: CASSGYDRGKLFF. CDR3 coding DNA: TGTGCCAGCAGTGGCTATGACAGGGGAAAACTGTTTTTT.

On this clone: Other DNA sequences from this sample encode an identical CDR3 as well. The CDR3 DNA follows: TGCAGCGTTTCCTCGGGGAACACTGAAGCTTTCTTT. Translated, it gives CSVSSGNTEAFF. The chain uses TRBV29-1 and TRBJ1-1; D gene uncertain. In germline, CDR1 is SQVTM, CDR2 ANQGSEA. The CDR3 covers 12 residues. Trimming pared 5 bases from V and 1 base from J, leaving 8 bases between.

This clone is a singleton in its sample. The genes are TRBV28 and TRBJ1-4; TRBD1 might be the D (5 bases). Germline CDR1 reads MDHEN; CDR2 reads SYDVKM. V shed 5 bases and J shed 6 bases, with 10 bases lying between them. The CDR3 is made up of 13 amino acids. This CDR3 reads CASSPGGYEKLFF. The CDR3 bases are TGTGCCAGCAGTCCCGGGGGGTATGAAAAACTGTTTTTT.

This rearrangement joins TRBV7-9 to TRBJ2-3, with TRBD2 matching over 7 bases. The CDR3 loop spans 14 amino acids. V shed 2 bases and J 3 bases; nucleotides not matched to a gene: 2. From germline, CDR1 is SEHNR and CDR2 FQNEAQ (reference sequence). The CDR3 coding sequence is TGTGCCAGCAGCTTAAGCGGGGTGACAGATACGCAGTATTTT. It yields the protein CASSLSGVTDTQYF.

The V and J genes are TRBV19 and TRBJ2-1; the D is unclear. The germline V gene encodes CDR1 LNHDA and CDR2 SQIVND (reference sequence). This CDR3 spans 15 amino acids. With 3 bases removed from V and 0 bases from J, the gap between germline ends came to 9 bases. The CDR3 is CASSIQASSYNEQFF. For the CDR3, the DNA is TGTGCCAGTAGTATTCAGGCGAGCTCCTACAATGAGCAGTTCTTC. Looking up the rest from reference TRBV19 and TRBJ2-1 gives the full variable domain: DGGITQSPKYLFRKEGQNVTLSCEQNLNHDAMYWYRQDPGQGLRLIYYSQIVNDFQKGDIAEGYSVSREKKESFPLTVTSAQKNPTAFYLCASSIQASSYNEQFFGPGTRLTVL.

The chain is built from TRBV10-2 and TRBJ2-7, with 8 bases matching TRBD1. The CDR3 has 12 residues. With V trimmed by 8 bases and J by 4 bases, 4 bases remained unmatched. Germline V lookup: CDR1 WSHSY, CDR2 SAAADI. CDR3 nucleotides: TGCGCCAGCGGGACAGGCCATTACGAGCAGTACTTC. Protein sequence: CASGTGHYEQYF.

The chain is built from TRBV6-6 and TRBJ2-7; 11 bases align to TRBD2. With V trimmed by 7 bases and J by 0 bases, 8 bases remained unmatched. Germline CDR1 MNHNY, CDR2 SVGAGI (reference sequence). The CDR3 extends over 16 amino acids. The CDR3 here is CASIGLAGKSSYEQYF. Here the CDR3 DNA reads TGTGCCAGCATTGGACTAGCGGGTAAGAGCTCCTACGAGCAGTACTTC.

The chain recombines TRBV30 with TRBJ1-6; TRBD1 matches at 7 bases. The CDR3 totals 15 residues. CDR1 is GTSNPN and CDR2 is SVGIG in the germline V gene (reference sequence). V was pared by 0 bases and J by 6 bases, with 5 bases of the junction left unmatched. As DNA, the CDR3 is TGTGCCTGGAGTGTAATGACAGGGTCTAATTCACCCCTCCACTTT. Protein: CAWSVMTGSNSPLHF.

This chain connects TRBV4-3 to TRBJ2-4; the match to TRBD1 covers 7 bases. The V segment lost 1 base and the J segment 2 bases; nucleotides outside the gene matches: 5. Germline V CDR1 and CDR2: LGHNA, YSLEER. This CDR3 is built from 16 residues. The CDR3 bases are TGCGCCAGCAGCCAAGGGACAGGCTTTTCCAAAAACATTCAGTACTTC. This sequence encodes CASSQGTGFSKNIQYF.

The chain combines TRBV27 with TRBJ1-1; 7 bases line up with TRBD1. This CDR3 contains 17 residues. Trimming took 3 bases from V and 0 from J; bases not matched to a gene: 10. The V gene's germline CDR1 is MNHEY and CDR2 SMNVEV (reference sequence). The CDR3 sequence is CASSFKGTATMNTEAFF. The CDR3 DNA follows: TGTGCCAGCAGTTTTAAGGGGACAGCTACTATGAACACTGAAGCTTTCTTT.

The chain uses TRBV4-1 and TRBJ1-2; weak D call: TRBD1 (5 bases). The V end was cut by 1 base, the J end by 8 bases, with 17 bases between. Germline V gene data show CDR1 as MGHRA and CDR2 as YSYEKL. The CDR3 consists of 15 residues. The CDR3 nucleotides are TGCGCCAGCAGCCAAGCCGAGGACACGGGGGGAGGCTACACCTTC. Protein: CASSQAEDTGGGYTF.

This clone occurred a few times. The chain uses TRBV10-1 and TRBJ2-5, with unresolved D. Germline V lookup: CDR1 WNHNN, CDR2 SYGVQD (reference sequence). The CDR3 has 14 residues. Trimming cost V 3 bases and J 2 bases, with 10 bases left between them. The CDR3 here is CASSDRRTQETQYF. Written as DNA, the CDR3 is TGCGCCAGCAGTGATCGGCGTACTCAAGAGACCCAGTACTTC.

This sequence joins TRBV7-3 and TRBJ1-1, with 8 bases that match TRBD1. Per germline, CDR1 SGHTA and CDR2 FQGTGA. After removal of 3 bases from V and 4 bases from J, the junction contained 7 bases not matched to a gene. The CDR3 extends over 15 amino acids. The CDR3 DNA follows: TGTGCCAGCAGCTTTTCGGCAGGGGGCGTCACTGAAGCTTTCTTT. This codes for CASSFSAGGVTEAFF.

The V and J genes are TRBV4-2 and TRBJ2-7, with D perhaps given as TRBD1 or TRBD2 (5 bases each). This CDR3 is 13 amino acids long. V dropped 3 bases and J dropped 3 bases, with 9 bases sitting between them. The germline V gene has CDR1 LGHNA and CDR2 YNFKEQ. CDR3 coding DNA: TGTGCCAGCAGCCAGGGGGTCGGCTACGAGCAGTACTTC. Translation gives CASSQGVGYEQYF.

The genes are TRBV9 and TRBJ2-7, with D perhaps TRBD1 or TRBD2 (5 bases each). V was cut by 2 bases and J by 5 bases, with 17 bases left in between. Germline loops: CDR1 SGDLS, CDR2 YYNGEE. The CDR3 loop spans 15 amino acids. The CDR3 sequence: CASSVSGHERDEQYF. CDR3 DNA: TGTGCCAGCAGCGTTAGTGGACACGAGAGGGACGAGCAGTACTTC.

This chain uses TRBV3-1 (or the pseudogene TRBV3-2) with TRBJ2-5, with 10 bases aligning to TRBD1. CDR1 is LGHDT and CDR2 is YNNKEL in the germline V gene (reference sequence). Germline trimming cut 2 bases from V and 5 bases from J; bases unmatched to any gene: 2. The CDR3 has 14 residues. CDR3 sequence reads: CASSQQGQGETQYF. As DNA, the CDR3 is TGTGCCAGCAGCCAACAGGGACAGGGGGAGACCCAGTACTTC.

V usage is TRBV7-9 and J usage is TRBJ2-6; no clear D gene. V dropped 5 bases and J dropped 0 bases, with 8 bases sitting between them. This CDR3 has 15 residues. The germline V gene encodes CDR1 SEHNR and CDR2 FQNEAQ (reference sequence). DNA for the CDR3: TGTGCCAGCAGCGCCACTATCTCTGGGGCCAACGTCCTGACTTTC. This encodes CASSATISGANVLTF.

The chain couples TRBV4-1 to TRBJ1-2; possibly TRBD1 for D (5 bases). The V gene's germline CDR1 is MGHRA and CDR2 YSYEKL. The V end lost 2 bases, the J end lost 1 base, and 11 bases lay between the germline ends. The length of the CDR3 is 15 residues. CDR3 sequence (DNA): TGCGCCAGCAGCCAACCCCAGGGAGTTAACTATGGCTACACCTTC. Translation: CASSQPQGVNYGYTF.

This chain connects TRBV28 to TRBJ1-1; D remains unclear. Germline V CDR1 and CDR2: MDHEN, SYDVKM. This CDR3 contains 13 residues. Trimming left V 3 bases short and J 2 bases short, with 7 bases between. The CDR3, as DNA: TGTGCCAGCAGTTTTAACGCAAACACTGAAGCTTTCTTT. Its protein is CASSFNANTEAFF.

The J gene is TRBJ1-2, the V gene TRBV4-2; D is unclear. Trimming took off 0 bases at V and 1 base at J, with 9 bases between the two ends. The CDR3 contains 15 residues. The germline gives CDR1 LGHNA, CDR2 YNFKEQ. The CDR3 protein is CASSQEIPLNYGYTF. The CDR3 DNA sequence: TGTGCCAGCAGCCAAGAGATCCCACTTAACTATGGCTACACCTTC.

The J gene is TRBJ2-1, the V gene TRBV4-2, with D perhaps matching TRBD2 (6 bases). Trimming shortened V by 1 base and J by 0 bases, and 10 bases separated the two germline ends. Germline V gives CDR1 LGHNA, CDR2 YNFKEQ. This CDR3 spans 16 amino acids. CDR3 region: CASSQVSGGSYNEQFF. In DNA, the CDR3 is TGTGCCAGCAGCCAAGTTAGCGGAGGCTCCTACAATGAGCAGTTCTTC.

To note about this clone: Other DNA variants within this sample encode the same CDR3. The DNA of the CDR3 is TGCAGCGTTGGGGGACTGAACACTGAAGCTTTCTTT. It yields the protein CSVGGLNTEAFF. This chain links TRBV29-1 with TRBJ1-1; tentatively, D is TRBD1 (5 bases). The V end was cut by 4 bases, the J end by 0 bases, with 6 bases between. Germline V CDR1 and CDR2: SQVTM, ANQGSEA. The CDR3 extends over 12 amino acids.

This chain links TRBV9 with TRBJ2-7; D unresolved. This CDR3 contains 15 residues. Trimming pared 0 bases from V and 4 bases from J, leaving 14 bases between. Per germline, CDR1 SGDLS and CDR2 YYNGEE. The CDR3 DNA follows: TGTGCCAGCAGCGTAGGACCCCGGAAAGATTACGAGCAGTACTTC. It specifies CASSVGPRKDYEQYF.

The chain combines TRBV28 with TRBJ1-2; D is unresolved. Trimming removed 4 bases from V and 4 bases from J, with 16 bases in between. The CDR3 is made up of 15 amino acids. CDR1 is MDHEN and CDR2 is SYDVKM in the germline V gene. CDR3: CASSSPPAGVYGYTF. The CDR3 DNA reads TGTGCCAGCAGTTCACCTCCGGCAGGCGTCTATGGCTACACCTTC.

V usage is TRBV13 and J usage is TRBJ2-4; D is unresolved. Trimming cost V 4 bases and J 0 bases, with 13 bases left between them. Germline loops: CDR1 PRHDT, CDR2 FYEKMQ (reference sequence). The CDR3 has 16 residues. CDR3 sequence reads: CASSSWTDIAKNIQYF. The CDR3 coding sequence is TGTGCCAGCAGCTCCTGGACGGATATAGCCAAAAACATTCAGTACTTC.

This chain joins TRBV5-4 and TRBJ2-1; 8 positions match TRBD2. The V segment lost 2 bases and the J segment 4 bases; nucleotides outside the gene matches: 5. Germline V gives CDR1 SGHNT, CDR2 YYREEE (reference sequence). The CDR3 is 15 amino acids. CDR3 sequence reads: CASSFSSGPYNEQFF. The CDR3 DNA reads TGTGCCAGCAGCTTTTCTAGCGGGCCTTACAATGAGCAGTTCTTC.